The 17 T cell receptor beta chains below were found in one sample sequenced in a study of naive and memory T cell subsets. An equimolar mix of two oligonucleotides served as the beta constant-region primer for TRBC1 and TRBC2. From the UMI-ligation and nested PCR reads, TCRdb called clonotypes with MiXCR, one entry per CDR3 protein. The sample holds around 40,000 distinct CDR3 sequences, 13% seen once. The sequenced material came from effector memory CD4+ T cells from blood. Specified subset: effector memory, CD45RA- CD27-. The source of these receptors is a human donor in good health.

This clonotype was picked up a small number of times. This chain links TRBV20-1 with TRBJ2-3; 11 positions agree with TRBD2. The CDR3 spans 15 residues. J lost 4 bases, V lost 5 bases, and 8 bases had no gene match. Per germline, CDR1 DFQATT and CDR2 SNEGSKA (reference sequence). CDR3 DNA: TGCAGTGCTCGTTCCGGGACTAGCGGATCAGATACGCAGTATTTT. Translated: CSARSGTSGSDTQYF.

V gene TRBV2 combines with J gene TRBJ1-1; the match to TRBD1 covers 10 bases. CDR1 is SNHLY, CDR2 FYNNEI, per germline. The CDR3 totals 13 residues. J gave up 11 bases and V 6 bases, and 9 bases lay outside the gene matches. CDR3 amino acids: CASSVPGQGWAFF. In DNA, the CDR3 is TGTGCCAGCAGCGTCCCGGGACAGGGGTGGGCTTTCTTT.

The V call is TRBV20-1, the J call TRBJ1-1; D call uncertain. CDR1 and CDR2 (germline): DFQATT, SNEGSKA (reference sequence). Trimming stripped 6 bases from V and 0 bases from J, with 14 bases between. This CDR3 has 14 amino acids. CDR3 protein: CSAVDGRMNTEAFF. CDR3 DNA: TGCAGTGCAGTGGATGGCAGGATGAACACTGAAGCTTTCTTT.

Only a few counts were recorded for this clonotype. The chain recombines TRBV7-2 with TRBJ2-2; 8 nucleotides line up with TRBD2. From germline, CDR1 is SGHTA and CDR2 FQGNSA. After removal of 2 bases from V and 6 bases from J, the junction contained 5 bases not matched to a gene. This CDR3 has 15 residues. CDR3 loop: CASSLIAGLAGELFF. The CDR3 DNA sequence: TGTGCCAGCAGCTTAATAGCGGGATTAGCCGGGGAGCTGTTTTTT.

This chain links TRBV20-1 with TRBJ2-1; 10 bases are a match to TRBD2. The CDR3 runs 13 residues. CDR1 and CDR2 from the germline V gene are DFQATT and SNEGSKA (reference sequence). The V and J ends lost 3 bases and 9 bases, in that order; junction bases with no gene match: 5. The CDR3: CSASGGLATEQFF. The CDR3 bases are TGCAGTGCTAGTGGGGGACTAGCGACTGAGCAGTTCTTC.

The rearrangement links TRBV6-2 or TRBV6-3 to TRBJ1-4; a weak D match, TRBD1 (5 bases). The CDR3 covers 15 residues. V shed 7 bases and J shed 4 bases, with 16 bases lying between them. Germline values: CDR1 MNHEY, CDR2 SVGEGT. The CDR3: CASTNTGRSNEKLFF. CDR3 coding DNA: TGTGCCAGCACTAACACGGGACGGAGTAATGAAAAACTGTTTTTT.

This clonotype was observed a few times. The rearrangement joins TRBV3-1 to TRBJ1-6; perhaps TRBD1 as D (6 bases). The CDR3 sequence is 16 residues long. CDR1 and CDR2 (germline): LGHDT, YNNKEL (reference sequence). V was clipped by 0 bases and J by 9 bases, with 15 bases between them. The CDR3 DNA sequence: TGTGCCAGCAGCCAAGAGCGGCAGGGAGGGGGTTCACCCCTCCACTTT. It yields the protein CASSQERQGGGSPLHF.

This clonotype was observed many times. V and J are TRBV29-1 and TRBJ2-3; D is possibly TRBD1 or TRBD2 (5 bases each). This CDR3 contains 15 residues. Germline V gives CDR1 SQVTM, CDR2 ANQGSEA. The V end was cut by 6 bases, the J end by 4 bases, with 20 bases between. CDR3 nucleotides: TGCAGCGTAGATTCCGGGTCCAGGGACCCAGATACGCAGTATTTT. It yields the protein CSVDSGSRDPDTQYF.

The rearrangement joins TRBV24-1 to TRBJ1-5, with 8 bases identical to TRBD1. J lost 7 bases, V lost 8 bases, and 6 bases had no gene match. The germline gives CDR1 KGHDR, CDR2 SFDVKD. The CDR3 spans 13 residues. The CDR3 region is CATNGGQGQPQHF. CDR3 nucleotide sequence: TGTGCCACCAATGGCGGACAGGGACAGCCCCAGCATTTT.

This clonotype was recorded a few times. The genes are TRBV25-1 and TRBJ2-7, with D perhaps given as TRBD1 or TRBD2 (5 bases each). V lost 7 bases and J 6 bases, leaving 16 bases between the germline ends. This CDR3 spans 13 amino acids. CDR1 MGHDK and CDR2 SYGVNS come from the germline V gene. CDR3 nucleotides: TGTGCCAGCACCGGGACCAGAAAAGGCGAGCAGTACTTC. Encoded protein: CASTGTRKGEQYF.

This clonotype has only a few counts. The chain carries TRBV7-3 and TRBJ2-7; a possible D gene is TRBD2 (7 bases). Trimming pared 5 bases from V and 3 bases from J, leaving 17 bases between. The germline V gene encodes CDR1 SGHTA and CDR2 FQGTGA. This CDR3 spans 15 amino acids. CDR3 DNA sequence: TGTGCCAGCAGCCCAAGGGGGGGAGCCATCTACGAGCAGTACTTC. It translates to CASSPRGGAIYEQYF.

This clonotype showed up just a few times. The chain combines TRBV20-1 with TRBJ1-5, with 9 positions matching TRBD1. J gave up 6 bases and V 0 bases, and 9 bases lay outside the gene matches. CDR3 length equals 16 residues. Germline-derived CDR1 and CDR2 are DFQATT and SNEGSKA (reference sequence). CDR3 in amino acids: CSAREYQDRGGQPQHF. DNA for the CDR3: TGCAGTGCTAGAGAGTATCAGGACAGGGGCGGTCAGCCCCAGCATTTT.

This clonotype came up many times. This sequence joins TRBV12-3 or TRBV12-4 and TRBJ2-1; 8 bases agree with TRBD1. The V and J ends lost 6 bases and 4 bases, in that order; junction bases with no gene match: 5. The CDR3 has 14 residues. Here the CDR3 DNA reads TGTGCCAGCAGCCAGGACAGGGAGTACAATGAGCAGTTCTTC. This translates into CASSQDREYNEQFF.

This clonotype is medium-sized in the sample. The chain couples TRBV29-1 to TRBJ2-7, with D tentatively TRBD1 or TRBD2 (5 bases each). The CDR3 consists of 12 residues. V was pared by 3 bases and J by 5 bases, with 11 bases between. The germline gives CDR1 SQVTM, CDR2 ANQGSEA. The CDR3 DNA follows: TGCAGCGTTGAGCGAGGGGCCGACGAGCAGTACTTC. Its translation is CSVERGADEQYF.

The chain carries TRBV29-1 and TRBJ2-7; D is possibly TRBD2 (6 bases). This CDR3 comprises 16 residues. V was trimmed by 4 bases and J by 2 bases, leaving 21 bases between them. Per germline, CDR1 SQVTM and CDR2 ANQGSEA. The CDR3 DNA sequence: TGCAGCGTTGGGTCGTTGCGGGGACTTCGGGCCTACGAGCAGTACTTC. Residues: CSVGSLRGLRAYEQYF.

This chain links TRBV7-8 with TRBJ2-5; no clear D. Germline V gene sequence: CDR1 SGHVS, CDR2 FQNEAQ. The CDR3 is made up of 14 amino acids. With 4 bases removed from V and 1 base from J, the gap between germline ends came to 10 bases. The chain's CDR3 is CASSSLYLQETQYF. The CDR3 DNA follows: TGTGCCAGCAGCTCTTTGTACCTCCAAGAGACCCAGTACTTC.

The chain is built from TRBV19 and TRBJ2-2; D ambiguous. Per germline, CDR1 LNHDA and CDR2 SQIVND (reference sequence). The CDR3 is 15 amino acids. V was clipped by 7 bases and J by 2 bases, with 14 bases between them. CDR3 coding DNA: TGTGCCAGTACCGAGGACGGCCGAAACACCGGGGAGCTGTTTTTT. Protein: CASTEDGRNTGELFF.